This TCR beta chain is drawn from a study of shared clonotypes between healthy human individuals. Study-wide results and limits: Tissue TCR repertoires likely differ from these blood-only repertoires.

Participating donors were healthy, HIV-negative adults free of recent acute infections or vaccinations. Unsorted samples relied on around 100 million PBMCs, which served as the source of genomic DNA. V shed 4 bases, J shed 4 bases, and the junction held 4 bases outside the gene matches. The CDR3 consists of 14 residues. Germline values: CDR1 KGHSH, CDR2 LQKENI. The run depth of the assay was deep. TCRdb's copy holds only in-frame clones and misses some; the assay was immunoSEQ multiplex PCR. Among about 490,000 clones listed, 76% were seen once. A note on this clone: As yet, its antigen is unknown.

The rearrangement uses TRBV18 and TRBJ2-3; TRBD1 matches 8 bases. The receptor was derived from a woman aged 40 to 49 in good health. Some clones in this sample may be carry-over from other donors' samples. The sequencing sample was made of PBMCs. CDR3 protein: CASSQTGVADTQYF. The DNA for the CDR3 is TGTGCCAGCTCACAGACAGGGGTGGCAGATACGCAGTATTTT.